This T cell receptor beta chain was recorded in a study of breast tumors, draining lymph nodes, adjacent tissues. Via MiXCR, TCRdb re-called the multiplex PCR reads, giving one row per CDR3 protein. The sample shows hundreds of thousands of distinct CDR3 sequences, 32% of them seen only once. About this clonotype: Its specificity is unknown.

Study-wide results and caveats: The data were judged consistent with most tumor T cells coming from lymph node and expanding in tumor. Luminal-like breast cancer showed significantly greater tumor-nontumor repertoire similarity than basal-like breast cancer did.

The lymph nodes were axillary draining lymph nodes from breast cancer patients. The CDR3 loop spans 14 amino acids. The V and J ends lost 1 base and 4 bases respectively, with 10 bases between them. Germline V lookup: CDR1 SGHTA, CDR2 FQGNSA. The specimen sequenced was axillary lymph node tissue. The chain recombines TRBV7-2 with TRBJ1-1; D not certain. This sequence was found in a female donor with breast cancer. Some clones in this sample may be carry-over from other donors' samples. The CDR3 DNA reads as TGTGCCAGCAGCTTAGTACAGTTGGGCACTGAAGCTTTCTTT. It yields the protein CASSLVQLGTEAFF.